One sample yielded the 19 T cell receptor beta chains listed below, sequenced in a study of vaccination and CD4 T cells after COVID-19. No antigen has been assigned to these receptors. The Oncomine TCR Beta short-read assay generated sequence data from the DNA of cultured CD4+ T cells. TCRdb re-called the PCR reads through MiXCR, storing one row per CDR3 protein. The sample lists about 8,900 distinct CDR3 sequences, 60% to 80% occurring once. Treatment given: approximately nine-day PBMC culture with coronavirus spike peptide pools or control peptides (ViraFEST assay). Specimen: CD4+ T cells from blood, cultured in vitro. The receptors originated from a human donor who had recovered from COVID-19.

This clonotype has more than one count but fewer than ten. The chain has TRBV6-2 or TRBV6-3 and TRBJ2-7; D unresolved. The CDR3 runs 15 residues. Germline CDR1 MNHEY, CDR2 SVGEGT. V shed 2 bases and J shed 1 base, with 12 bases lying between them. The CDR3 nucleotides are TGTGCCAGCAGTTACGACTCACGCGCGTCCTACGAGCAGTACTTC. Its protein is CASSYDSRASYEQYF.

The rearrangement links TRBV10-3 to TRBJ2-3; D gene unclear. The CDR3 runs to 14 residues. V was trimmed by 6 bases and J by 3 bases, leaving 13 bases between them. Germline V gives CDR1 ENHRY, CDR2 SYGVKD. The CDR3 here is CAISLFRATDTQYF. The CDR3 DNA is TGTGCCATCAGCCTCTTCCGGGCAACAGATACGCAGTATTTT.

The genes are TRBV5-1 and TRBJ2-5; 11 bases match TRBD1. There are 14 residues in the CDR3. V shed 4 bases, J shed 5 bases, and the junction held 4 bases outside the gene matches. Germline V gene sequence: CDR1 SGHRS, CDR2 YFSETQ. CDR3 loop: CASSRDRGFETQYF. The CDR3, as DNA: TGCGCCAGCAGCAGGGACAGGGGGTTTGAGACCCAGTACTTC.

This chain connects TRBV7-9 to TRBJ2-1; 13 positions match TRBD2. Germline V gives CDR1 SEHNR, CDR2 FQNEAQ (reference sequence). The V gene end was trimmed by 1 base and the J gene end by 9 bases; junction bases not matched to a gene: 9. The CDR3 is 17 residues long. CDR3 residues: CASSLGGTSGVRSEQFF. In DNA, the CDR3 is TGTGCCAGCAGCTTAGGGGGGACTAGCGGGGTGCGGAGTGAGCAGTTCTTC.

A few counts support this clonotype. The CDR3 region has the DNA TGTGCCAGCAAGGGGACAGGGCCAAACTATGGCTACACCTTC. Translating it yields CASKGTGPNYGYTF. The chain is built from TRBV6-1 and TRBJ1-2, with TRBD1 matching over 9 bases. This CDR3 region has 14 residues. CDR1 MNHNS and CDR2 SASEGT come from the germline V gene. The V gene end was trimmed by 7 bases and the J gene end by 2 bases; junction bases not matched to a gene: 5.

CDR3 sequence reads: CASSVGEGATYEQYF. The DNA of the CDR3 is TGTGCCAGCAGCGTAGGAGAGGGGGCTACCTACGAGCAGTACTTC. The V gene is TRBV9, the J gene TRBJ2-7; 7 nucleotides line up with TRBD1. Germline assignment: CDR1 SGDLS and CDR2 YYNGEE. The CDR3 has 15 amino acids. V dropped 0 bases and J dropped 2; count of bases not matched to a gene: 5.

The chain links TRBV28 to TRBJ2-7, with 9 bases aligning to TRBD1. The ends lost 6 bases at V and 1 base at J; junction bases unmatched: 7. CDR1 and CDR2 from the germline V gene are MDHEN and SYDVKM. The CDR3 is made up of 15 amino acids. In DNA, the CDR3 is TGTGCCAGCAGCCGAACAGGGGGCCTATCCTACGAGCAGTACTTC. Protein sequence: CASSRTGGLSYEQYF.

The genes are TRBV11-2 and TRBJ2-5, with D tentatively TRBD2 (5 bases). V shed 3 bases and J shed 3 bases, with 17 bases lying between them. The CDR3 runs to 16 residues. Germline CDR1 is SGHAT and CDR2 is FQNNGV. The CDR3 coding sequence is TGTGCCAGCAGCTTGGTGATCGGCGGGCCCGAAGAGACCCAGTACTTC. This translates into CASSLVIGGPEETQYF.

The chain links TRBV20-1 to TRBJ2-3, with D perhaps matching TRBD1 (7 bases). Per germline, CDR1 DFQATT and CDR2 SNEGSKA (reference sequence). The V gene lost 6 bases and the J gene lost 8 bases, with 18 bases spanning the gap. This CDR3 is built from 13 residues. DNA for the CDR3: TGCAGTGCAGCGCCAGGGGGGACAAGTACGCAGTATTTT. Translated, it gives CSAAPGGTSTQYF.

This sequence joins TRBV6-2 or TRBV6-3 and TRBJ1-2, with 8 bases aligning to TRBD1. Germline CDR1 and CDR2: MNHEY and SVGEGT. The CDR3 has 14 residues. Trimming removed 8 bases from V and 4 bases from J; junction bases left unmatched: 9. CDR3 DNA: TGTGCCAGCCGTGAGGACAGGGCAACCTATGGCTACACCTTC. It yields the protein CASREDRATYGYTF.

The chain uses TRBV20-1 and TRBJ2-1; maybe TRBD2 (6 bases). The V end lost 6 bases, the J end lost 4 bases, and 13 bases lay between the germline ends. Germline CDR1 reads DFQATT; CDR2 reads SNEGSKA (reference sequence). The length of the CDR3 is 13 residues. CDR3 bases: TGCAGTGCCAACACGGGGGATTACAATGAGCAGTTCTTC. Translated: CSANTGDYNEQFF.

The chain has TRBV20-1 and TRBJ2-4; a weak D match, TRBD2 (5 bases). The CDR3 extends over 14 amino acids. Germline V CDR1 and CDR2: DFQATT, SNEGSKA (reference sequence). Trimming left V 4 bases short and J 6 bases short, with 16 bases between. CDR3 bases: TGCAGTGCTACGAGAGAGGGCGCGGGAAACATTCAGTACTTC. This gives the protein CSATREGAGNIQYF.

This clonotype was seen more than once but under ten times. The chain combines TRBV20-1 with TRBJ1-5; D unresolved. The V end lost 5 bases, the J end lost 6 bases, and 20 bases lay between the germline ends. The CDR3 runs 15 residues. In germline, CDR1 is DFQATT, CDR2 SNEGSKA (reference sequence). For the CDR3, the DNA is TGCAGTGCTCCCACCTTCGGTCCCACGACTCAGCCCCAGCATTTT. It specifies CSAPTFGPTTQPQHF.

This chain links TRBV20-1 with TRBJ2-2; no reliable D call. The germline V and J ends were trimmed by 6 bases and 4 bases, with 9 bases remaining between them. CDR3 length: 12 amino acids. Germline lookup yields CDR1 DFQATT and CDR2 SNEGSKA (reference sequence). This CDR3 reads CSAPVSTGELFF. The CDR3 DNA reads as TGCAGTGCCCCCGTTTCCACCGGGGAGCTGTTTTTT.

This rearrangement joins TRBV4-1 to TRBJ2-7; D is unresolved. The CDR3 spans 15 residues. V was clipped by 3 bases and J by 1 base, with 13 bases between them. Germline V CDR1 and CDR2: MGHRA, YSYEKL. The CDR3 protein is CASSHPLAGSYEQYF. The CDR3 DNA sequence: TGCGCCAGCAGCCACCCCCTGGCAGGTTCCTACGAGCAGTACTTC.

This clonotype was seen only once. Compared with germline, one end of the junction differs, possibly owing to a read error. The chain couples TRBV20-1 to TRBJ2-5, with TRBD2 matching 8 bases. Germline values: CDR1 DFQATT, CDR2 SNEGSKA (reference sequence). The length of the CDR3 is 13 residues. The CDR3 sequence: CSALGLVQETRYF. The DNA of the CDR3 is TGCAGTGCCTTGGGACTAGTCCAAGAGACCCGGTACTTC.

This clonotype was recorded a few times. The chain links TRBV20-1 to TRBJ1-2; 11 bases fit TRBD1. The germline V gene encodes CDR1 DFQATT and CDR2 SNEGSKA (reference sequence). The CDR3 covers 19 residues. Germline trimming cut 1 base from V and 4 bases from J; bases unmatched to any gene: 17. DNA for the CDR3: TGCAGTGCTAGAGTTTACCCTGGACAGGGGGCGCAAAGTAGCTATGGCTACACCTTC. This gives the protein CSARVYPGQGAQSSYGYTF.

This clonotype was seen a few times. This rearrangement joins TRBV27 to TRBJ1-5; D is unclear. CDR1 MNHEY and CDR2 SMNVEV come from the germline V gene (reference sequence). The V end lost 3 bases, the J end lost 1 base, and 10 bases lay between the germline ends. The CDR3 has 15 amino acids. CDR3: CASSFRGLSNQPQHF. The DNA of the CDR3 is TGTGCCAGCAGTTTCCGGGGTTTGAGCAATCAGCCCCAGCATTTT.

This sequence joins TRBV29-1 and TRBJ2-5; D is tentatively TRBD1 or TRBD2 (5 bases each). This CDR3 comprises 11 residues. In germline, CDR1 is SQVTM, CDR2 ANQGSEA. V lost 7 bases and J 2 bases, leaving 8 bases between the germline ends. CDR3 sequence (DNA): TGCAGCGCTTGGGGGCAAGAGACCCAGTACTTC. Its protein product is CSAWGQETQYF.